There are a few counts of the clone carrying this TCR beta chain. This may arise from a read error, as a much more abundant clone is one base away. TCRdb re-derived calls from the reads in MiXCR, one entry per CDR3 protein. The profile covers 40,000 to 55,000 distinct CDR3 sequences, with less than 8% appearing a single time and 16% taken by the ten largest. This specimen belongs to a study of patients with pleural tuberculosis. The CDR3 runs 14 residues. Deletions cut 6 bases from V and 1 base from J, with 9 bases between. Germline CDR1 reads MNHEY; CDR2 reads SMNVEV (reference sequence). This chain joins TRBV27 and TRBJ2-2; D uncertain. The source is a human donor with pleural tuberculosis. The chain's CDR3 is CASSPAGNTGELFF. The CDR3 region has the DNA TGTGCCAGCAGCCCTGCAGGGAACACCGGGGAGCTGTTTTTT.